This T cell receptor beta chain came from a study of OX40 agonist ivuxolimab in advanced cancers. Across the study: Patients treated during dose escalation were battling hepatocellular carcinoma, melanoma, renal cell or head and neck cancer. Anti-PD-1, anti-PD-L1 or anti-CTLA-4 therapy given earlier was allowed, and approximately 43% had some.

Study observations and caveats: CD8+ T cells (on average) carried more expanded clones than CD4+ T cells.

As concerns this clone: As yet, its antigen is unknown.

Here immunoSEQ multiplex PCR was the method, and the copy in TCRdb shows in-frame clones only, minus some. This sample has about 82,000 clones; around nine tenths occur once, and the top ten carry 2.3%. Sampling times: baseline, cycle 4 day 1, cycle 7 day 1. The CDR3 extends over 13 amino acids. The V gene's germline CDR1 is SNHLY and CDR2 FYNNEI. The germline V and J ends were trimmed by 6 bases and 3 bases, with 8 bases remaining between them. This specimen consisted of CD4+ or CD8+ T cells sorted from blood, obtained in a trial of the OX40 agonist ivuxolimab. The chain uses TRBV2 and TRBJ1-4; weak D call: TRBD1 (5 bases). The receptor's source is an adult with an advanced solid tumor such as melanoma, head and neck, liver or kidney cancer. CDR3 DNA: TGTGCCAGCAGCGGGGGTCCTAATGAAAAACTGTTTTTT. Its protein product is CASSGGPNEKLFF.